The rows below give T cell receptor beta chains drawn from one sample of a study of OX40 agonist ivuxolimab in advanced cancers. The table came from immunoSEQ multiplex PCR; TCRdb's copy has only in-frame clones and leaves some out. The sample carries 70,000 to 85,000 clones, approximately 82% recorded once. The specimen comprised CD4+ or CD8+ T cells sorted from blood, sampled in a trial of the OX40 agonist ivuxolimab. Receptors were obtained from an adult with an advanced solid tumor such as melanoma, head and neck, liver or kidney cancer. The CDR3 runs from the conserved cysteine through the conserved F or W. The D gene is left open where the match is weak. Clone size is given for some rows only: seen once, a few or many times, or a class if the clone is expanded.

j_gene: TRBJ2-7
v_gene: TRBV20-1
d_gene: .
abundance: once
CDR3nt: TGCAGTGCCTTGAGCTCCTACGAGCAGTACTTC
CDR3aa: CSALSSYEQYF

j_gene: TRBJ2-5
v_gene: TRBV18
d_gene: .
abundance: .
CDR3nt: TGTGCCAGCTCACCCGGACTGGAAGAGACCCAGTACTTC
CDR3aa: CASSPGLEETQYF

j_gene: TRBJ2-5
v_gene: TRBV7-2
d_gene: .
abundance: .
CDR3nt: TGTGCCAGCAGCCCCCTGTCGGAAGAGACCCAGTACTTC
CDR3aa: CASSPLSEETQYF

j_gene: TRBJ1-4
v_gene: TRBV6-5
d_gene: .
abundance: .
CDR3nt: TGTGCCAGCAGTGGGGCGGGAAGTGAAAAACTGTTTTTT
CDR3aa: CASSGAGSEKLFF

j_gene: TRBJ1-6
v_gene: TRBV6-4
d_gene: .
abundance: .
CDR3nt: TGTGCCAGCAGCCCCCCGGGCTTTACCAATAATTCACCCCTCCACTTT
CDR3aa: CASSPPGFTNNSPLHF

j_gene: TRBJ1-5
v_gene: TRBV4-3
d_gene: .
abundance: .
CDR3nt: TGCGCCAGCAGCCAAGATCAGGGCAATCAGCCCCAGCATTTT
CDR3aa: CASSQDQGNQPQHF

j_gene: TRBJ2-7
v_gene: TRBV6-1
d_gene: .
abundance: few
CDR3nt: TGTGCCAGCAGTGAAGCGGGGTATGTCTACGAGCAGTACTTC
CDR3aa: CASSEAGYVYEQYF

j_gene: TRBJ1-3
v_gene: TRBV7-2
d_gene: .
abundance: .
CDR3nt: TGTGCCAGCAGCTTAGGCGGTACTGGAAACACCATATATTTT
CDR3aa: CASSLGGTGNTIYF

j_gene: TRBJ2-1
v_gene: TRBV6-5
d_gene: TRBD1
abundance: .
CDR3nt: TGTGCCAGCAGTTACGGCCGGGACAGACAGTTCTTC
CDR3aa: CASSYGRDRQFF

j_gene: TRBJ1-1
v_gene: TRBV2
d_gene: .
abundance: .
CDR3nt: TGTGCCAGCAGTGGCATAGCTGAAGCTTTCTTT
CDR3aa: CASSGIAEAFF

j_gene: TRBJ2-7
v_gene: TRBV2
d_gene: .
abundance: few
CDR3nt: TGTGCCAGCAGGGAAGGCGTCTACGAGCAGTACTTC
CDR3aa: CASREGVYEQYF

j_gene: TRBJ1-5
v_gene: TRBV7-2
d_gene: TRBD1
abundance: few
CDR3nt: TGTGCCAGCAGCTTAAAGCCAGGGGGCGGTCAGCCCCAGCATTTT
CDR3aa: CASSLKPGGGQPQHF

j_gene: TRBJ1-2
v_gene: TRBV7-8
d_gene: TRBD1
abundance: .
CDR3nt: TGTGCCAGCAGCCCGGGGACAGGGTATGGCTACACCTTC
CDR3aa: CASSPGTGYGYTF

j_gene: TRBJ2-3
v_gene: TRBV19
d_gene: TRBD2
abundance: .
CDR3nt: TGTGCCAGTAGCAATAGACTAGCGGGGGGGCAAGATACGCAGTATTTT
CDR3aa: CASSNRLAGGQDTQYF

j_gene: TRBJ1-3
v_gene: TRBV7-6
d_gene: .
abundance: .
CDR3nt: TGTGCCAGCATTCCGGGGGGGAGGATCTCTGGAAACACCATATATTTT
CDR3aa: CASIPGGRISGNTIYF

j_gene: TRBJ2-3
v_gene: TRBV14
d_gene: TRBD2
abundance: .
CDR3nt: TGTGCCAGCAGCCAACCTAGCGGGGTAGATACGCAGTATTTT
CDR3aa: CASSQPSGVDTQYF

j_gene: TRBJ1-2
v_gene: TRBV28
d_gene: TRBD1
abundance: few
CDR3nt: TGTGCCAGCAGTACAGGGGCGCTCAGCTATGGCTACACCTTC
CDR3aa: CASSTGALSYGYTF

j_gene: TRBJ2-7
v_gene: TRBV13
d_gene: .
abundance: .
CDR3nt: TGTGCCAGCAGGAAAGGGCGGGGAAGCTCCTACGAGCAGTACTTC
CDR3aa: CASRKGRGSSYEQYF

j_gene: TRBJ2-5
v_gene: TRBV25-1
d_gene: .
abundance: .
CDR3nt: TGTGCCAGCAGTGTGGCAGGACCGCAAGAGACCCAGTACTTC
CDR3aa: CASSVAGPQETQYF

j_gene: TRBJ1-2
v_gene: TRBV6-5
d_gene: TRBD1
abundance: .
CDR3nt: TGTGCCAGCAGTTACTCGACAGGGGCTAACTATGGCTACACCTTC
CDR3aa: CASSYSTGANYGYTF

j_gene: TRBJ1-1
v_gene: TRBV2
d_gene: .
abundance: .
CDR3nt: TGTGCCAGCAGTGAAATGTCAAGGAAGACTGAAGCTTTCTTT
CDR3aa: CASSEMSRKTEAFF

j_gene: TRBJ2-5
v_gene: TRBV5-4
d_gene: .
abundance: .
CDR3nt: TGTGCCAGCAGTTCGGACAGACAAGAGACCCAGTACTTC
CDR3aa: CASSSDRQETQYF

j_gene: TRBJ1-1
v_gene: TRBV18
d_gene: .
abundance: .
CDR3nt: TGTGCCAGCTCACCACCGCAGGGTCGCACTGAAGCTTTCTTT
CDR3aa: CASSPPQGRTEAFF

j_gene: TRBJ1-3
v_gene: TRBV7-8
d_gene: TRBD1
abundance: .
CDR3nt: TGTGCCAGCAGCCCCCAATTGACAGGGATCGGTAGAAACACCATATATTTT
CDR3aa: CASSPQLTGIGRNTIYF

j_gene: TRBJ1-3
v_gene: TRBV7-9
d_gene: .
abundance: once
CDR3nt: TGTGCCAGCAGCTTTGGTGAGGGCTCTGGAAACACCATATATTTT
CDR3aa: CASSFGEGSGNTIYF

j_gene: TRBJ1-1
v_gene: TRBV18
d_gene: TRBD1
abundance: .
CDR3nt: TGTGCCAGCTCGCCGACAGGGGGACTCACTGAAGCTTTCTTT
CDR3aa: CASSPTGGLTEAFF

j_gene: TRBJ2-7
v_gene: TRBV7-2
d_gene: TRBD1
abundance: once
CDR3nt: TGTGCCAGCAGCTTAGGGACAGGACTCTACGAGCAGTACTTC
CDR3aa: CASSLGTGLYEQYF

j_gene: TRBJ1-2
v_gene: TRBV19
d_gene: TRBD1
abundance: .
CDR3nt: TGTGCCAGTAGGGGCCGGGACAGGGCGGGCTACACCTTC
CDR3aa: CASRGRDRAGYTF

j_gene: TRBJ2-2
v_gene: TRBV7-3
d_gene: TRBD2
abundance: .
CDR3nt: TGTGCCAGCAGCTCCCAAGCGGGGGCGGGGACCGGGGAGCTGTTTTTT
CDR3aa: CASSSQAGAGTGELFF

j_gene: TRBJ1-2
v_gene: TRBV19
d_gene: .
abundance: .
CDR3nt: TGTGCCAGTAGTATTGCCAGAGGGGGATTTGGCTACACCTTC
CDR3aa: CASSIARGGFGYTF

j_gene: TRBJ2-7
v_gene: TRBV5-1
d_gene: TRBD1
abundance: .
CDR3nt: TGCGCCAGCAGCTCGGGACAGGGGCAATGGGGCGAGCAGTACTTC
CDR3aa: CASSSGQGQWGEQYF

j_gene: TRBJ1-1
v_gene: TRBV25-1
d_gene: .
abundance: .
CDR3nt: TGTGCCAGCAATCTGGGACTGGGCACTGAAGCTTTCTTT
CDR3aa: CASNLGLGTEAFF

j_gene: TRBJ1-6
v_gene: TRBV5-1
d_gene: .
abundance: .
CDR3nt: TGCGCCAGCAGCTTGGAATCGGGGTCACCCCTCCACTTT
CDR3aa: CASSLESGSPLHF

j_gene: TRBJ1-4
v_gene: TRBV19
d_gene: .
abundance: .
CDR3nt: TGTGCCAGTAGTATGGAGGGGGGACTGTTTTTT
CDR3aa: CASSMEGGLFF

j_gene: TRBJ2-2
v_gene: TRBV18
d_gene: .
abundance: .
CDR3nt: TGTGCCAGCTCAACCCTCCCCCGGCAGAACACCGGGGAGCTGTTTTTT
CDR3aa: CASSTLPRQNTGELFF

j_gene: TRBJ2-3
v_gene: TRBV7-7
d_gene: .
abundance: .
CDR3nt: TGTGCCAGCAGCTTTTCAGGGACAGATACGCAGTATTTT
CDR3aa: CASSFSGTDTQYF

j_gene: TRBJ2-1
v_gene: TRBV7-3
d_gene: .
abundance: .
CDR3nt: TGTGCCAGCAGCCCCTACAATGAGCAGTTCTTC
CDR3aa: CASSPYNEQFF

j_gene: TRBJ1-5
v_gene: TRBV7-9
d_gene: TRBD1
abundance: .
CDR3nt: TGTGCCAGCAGCCTAGGGGAGACAGGGAATCAGCCCCAGCATTTT
CDR3aa: CASSLGETGNQPQHF

j_gene: TRBJ2-1
v_gene: TRBV5-1
d_gene: TRBD1
abundance: .
CDR3nt: TGCGCCAGCAGCTTAGCAGGGGGCTTGGATGAGCAGTTCTTC
CDR3aa: CASSLAGGLDEQFF

j_gene: TRBJ1-6
v_gene: TRBV6-5
d_gene: .
abundance: once
CDR3nt: TGTGCCAGCAGTTCTAGGGTCGGGACACAAAATTCACCCCTCCACTTT
CDR3aa: CASSSRVGTQNSPLHF

j_gene: TRBJ1-3
v_gene: TRBV29-1
d_gene: .
abundance: medium-sized
CDR3nt: TGCAGCGTTGTGAAGGGAGCTGGAAACACCATATATTTT
CDR3aa: CSVVKGAGNTIYF

j_gene: TRBJ2-5
v_gene: TRBV18
d_gene: TRBD1
abundance: .
CDR3nt: TGTGCCAGCTCACCCCTCGCAGGGGGTCAAGAGACCCAGTACTTC
CDR3aa: CASSPLAGGQETQYF

j_gene: TRBJ2-7
v_gene: TRBV14
d_gene: .
abundance: .
CDR3nt: TGTGCCAGCAGCCCCGGGATATACGAGCAGTACTTC
CDR3aa: CASSPGIYEQYF

j_gene: TRBJ1-2
v_gene: TRBV7-2
d_gene: TRBD1
abundance: .
CDR3nt: TGTGCCAGCAGCTTAGTTGTGACAGGGCGTGGCTACACCTTC
CDR3aa: CASSLVVTGRGYTF

j_gene: TRBJ1-2
v_gene: TRBV7-9
d_gene: .
abundance: once
CDR3nt: TGTGCCAGCAGCTTAGGGCAGGGTGGCTACACCTTC
CDR3aa: CASSLGQGGYTF

j_gene: TRBJ2-1
v_gene: TRBV7-2
d_gene: .
abundance: .
CDR3nt: TGTGCCAGCACCAGGGAAGTCTCCTACAATGAGCAGTTCTTC
CDR3aa: CASTREVSYNEQFF

j_gene: TRBJ1-5
v_gene: TRBV11-2
d_gene: .
abundance: once
CDR3nt: TGTGCCAGCAGCTTAGATTGGGGGGGGGCTCAGCCCCAGCATTTT
CDR3aa: CASSLDWGGAQPQHF

j_gene: TRBJ1-4
v_gene: TRBV2
d_gene: TRBD1
abundance: .
CDR3nt: TGTGCCAGCAGGGGGACAGGGGAAAAACTGTTTTTT
CDR3aa: CASRGTGEKLFF

j_gene: TRBJ2-5
v_gene: TRBV7-9
d_gene: TRBD1
abundance: once
CDR3nt: TGTGCCAGCAGCCCGGGACAGGGGCGGGAGGAGACCCAGTACTTC
CDR3aa: CASSPGQGREETQYF

j_gene: TRBJ2-3
v_gene: TRBV7-8
d_gene: .
abundance: .
CDR3nt: TGTGCCAGCAGCTTAAGGTTGACCACAGATACGCAGTATTTT
CDR3aa: CASSLRLTTDTQYF

j_gene: TRBJ1-3
v_gene: TRBV10-3
d_gene: .
abundance: few
CDR3nt: TGTGCCAGCGCTTTCAGGGTATCTGGAAACACCATATATTTT
CDR3aa: CASAFRVSGNTIYF

j_gene: TRBJ1-3
v_gene: TRBV21-1
d_gene: .
abundance: .
CDR3nt: TGTGCCAGCAGCATTAAGGCCGGGGCAGCCTGCTCTGGAAACACCATATATTTT
CDR3aa: CASSIKAGAACSGNTIYF

j_gene: TRBJ1-2
v_gene: TRBV19
d_gene: .
abundance: few
CDR3nt: TGTGCCAGTAGTATACAGGTCTTAGCTAACTATGGCTACACCTTC
CDR3aa: CASSIQVLANYGYTF